This T cell receptor (beta chain) was observed in a study of CDR3 diversity in severe acne. TCRdb itself ran the PCR reads through MiXCR, one entry per CDR3 protein. Of approximately 90,000 distinct CDR3 sequences detected, over 45% appear once; the ten largest clones hold about a tenth. The CDR3 is 12 residues long. The ends were cut back, 7 bases at V and 7 bases at J, with 14 bases in the middle. The germline V gene has CDR1 SEHNR and CDR2 FQNEAQ (reference sequence). The sample was blood. The V gene is TRBV7-9, the J gene TRBJ2-7; D is possibly TRBD1 (6 bases). This clonotype was obtained from a male donor in good health, serving as a control. This CDR3 reads CASTQGQGEQYF. The CDR3 DNA is TGTGCCAGCACCCAGGGTCAGGGGGAGCAGTACTTC.